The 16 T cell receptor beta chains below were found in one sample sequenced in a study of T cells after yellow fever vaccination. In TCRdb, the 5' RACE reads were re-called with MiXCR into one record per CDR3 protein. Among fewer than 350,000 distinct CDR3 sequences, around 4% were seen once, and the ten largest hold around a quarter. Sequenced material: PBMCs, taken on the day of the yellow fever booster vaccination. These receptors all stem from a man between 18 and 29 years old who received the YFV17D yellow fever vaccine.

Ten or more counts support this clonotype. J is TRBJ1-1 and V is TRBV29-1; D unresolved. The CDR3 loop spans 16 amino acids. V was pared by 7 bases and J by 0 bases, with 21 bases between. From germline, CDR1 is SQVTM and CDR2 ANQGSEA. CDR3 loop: CSARVGVTGLNTEAFF. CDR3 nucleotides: TGCAGCGCCCGAGTCGGAGTGACGGGGTTGAACACTGAAGCTTTCTTT.

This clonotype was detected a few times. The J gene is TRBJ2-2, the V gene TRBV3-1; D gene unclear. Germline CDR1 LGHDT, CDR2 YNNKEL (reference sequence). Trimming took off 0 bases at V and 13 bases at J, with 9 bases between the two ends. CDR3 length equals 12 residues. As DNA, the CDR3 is TGTGCCAGCAGCCAAGATCGAGGTCGGCTGTTTTTT. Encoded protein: CASSQDRGRLFF.

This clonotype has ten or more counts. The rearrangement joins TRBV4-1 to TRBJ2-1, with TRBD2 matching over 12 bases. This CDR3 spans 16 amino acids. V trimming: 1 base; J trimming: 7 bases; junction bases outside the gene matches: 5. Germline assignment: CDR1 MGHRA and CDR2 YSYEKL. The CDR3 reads CASSQVSLAGGNEQFF. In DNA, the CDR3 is TGCGCCAGCAGCCAAGTAAGCCTAGCGGGGGGGAATGAGCAGTTCTTC.

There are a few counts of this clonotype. The CDR3 spells CASSFYRNQPQHF. DNA for the CDR3: TGTGCCAGCAGTTTCTATCGCAATCAGCCCCAGCATTTT. The V and J genes are TRBV27 and TRBJ1-5, with D unresolved. This CDR3 is built from 13 residues. Trimming stripped 3 bases from V and 2 bases from J, with 5 bases between. The germline CDR1 and CDR2 sequences are MNHEY and SMNVEV (reference sequence).

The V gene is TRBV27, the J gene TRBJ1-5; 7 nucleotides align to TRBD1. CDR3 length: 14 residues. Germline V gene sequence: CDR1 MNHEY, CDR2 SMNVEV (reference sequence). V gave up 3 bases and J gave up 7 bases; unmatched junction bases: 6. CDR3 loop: CASSLNRQGQPQHF. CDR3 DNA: TGTGCCAGCAGTTTGAATCGACAGGGACAGCCCCAGCATTTT.

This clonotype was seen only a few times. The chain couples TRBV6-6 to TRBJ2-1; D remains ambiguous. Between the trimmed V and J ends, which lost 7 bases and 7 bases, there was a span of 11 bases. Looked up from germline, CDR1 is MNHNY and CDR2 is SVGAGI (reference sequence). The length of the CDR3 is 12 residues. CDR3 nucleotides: TGTGCCAGCAACTCCGGGCAGAATGAGCAGTTCTTC. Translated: CASNSGQNEQFF.

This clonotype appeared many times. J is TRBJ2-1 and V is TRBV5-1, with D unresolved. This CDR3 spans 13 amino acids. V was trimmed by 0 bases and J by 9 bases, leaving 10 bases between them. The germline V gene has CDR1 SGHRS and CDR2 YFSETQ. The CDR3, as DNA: TGCGCCAGCAGCTTGGAAAGCATTGGTGAGCAGTTCTTC. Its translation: CASSLESIGEQFF.

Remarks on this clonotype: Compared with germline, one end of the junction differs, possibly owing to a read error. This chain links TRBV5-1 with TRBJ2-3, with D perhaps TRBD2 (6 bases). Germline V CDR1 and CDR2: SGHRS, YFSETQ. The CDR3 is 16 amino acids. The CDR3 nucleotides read TGCGCCATCAGCTTGGCCTGGCTAGCGCGCACAGATACGCAGTATTTT. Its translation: CAISLAWLARTDTQYF.

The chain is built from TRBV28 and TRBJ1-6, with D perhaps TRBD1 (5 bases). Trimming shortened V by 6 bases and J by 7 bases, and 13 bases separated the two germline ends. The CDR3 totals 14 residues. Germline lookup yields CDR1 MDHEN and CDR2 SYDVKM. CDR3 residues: CASRRGDPNSPLHF. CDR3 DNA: TGTGCCAGCAGGCGGGGGGATCCGAATTCACCCCTCCACTTT. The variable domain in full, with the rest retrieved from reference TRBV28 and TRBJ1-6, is DVKVTQSSRYLVKRTGEKVFLECVQDMDHENMFWYRQDPGLGLRLIYFSYDVKMKEKGDIPEGYSVSREKKERFSLILESASTNQTSMYLCASRRGDPNSPLHFGNGTRLTVT.

The chain's CDR3 is CSAGPRTDTQYF. Here the CDR3 DNA reads TGCAGTGCTGGCCCCAGGACAGATACGCAGTATTTT. This chain connects TRBV20-1 to TRBJ2-3, with D uncertain. V dropped 5 bases and J dropped 3 bases, with 9 bases sitting between them. This CDR3 has 12 amino acids. Germline CDR1 DFQATT, CDR2 SNEGSKA (reference sequence).

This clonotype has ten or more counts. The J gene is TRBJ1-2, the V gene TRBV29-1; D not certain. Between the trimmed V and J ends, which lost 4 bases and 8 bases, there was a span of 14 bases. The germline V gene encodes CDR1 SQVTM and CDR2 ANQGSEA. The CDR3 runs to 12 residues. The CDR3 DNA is TGCAGCGTTGGACCGGACGTGTTGGGCTACACCTTC. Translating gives CSVGPDVLGYTF. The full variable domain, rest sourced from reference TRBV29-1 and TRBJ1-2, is SAVISQKPSRDICQRGTSLTIQCQVDSQVTMMFWYRQQPGQSLTLIATANQGSEATYESGFVIDKFPISRPNLTFSTLTVSNMSPEDSSIYLCSVGPDVLGYTFGSGTRLTVV.

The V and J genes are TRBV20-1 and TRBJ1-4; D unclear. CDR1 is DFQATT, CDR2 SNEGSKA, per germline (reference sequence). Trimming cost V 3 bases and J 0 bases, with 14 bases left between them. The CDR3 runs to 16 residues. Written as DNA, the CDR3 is TGCAGTGCTAGGGACGACTTGCCCGCAACTAATGAAAAACTGTTTTTT. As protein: CSARDDLPATNEKLFF.

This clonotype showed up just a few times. The CDR3 nucleotides are TGTGCCAGCAGCTTAGTAGGGCAGGGGAATTCACCCCTCCACTTT. It encodes CASSLVGQGNSPLHF. The V gene is TRBV7-6, the J gene TRBJ1-6; tentative D call: TRBD1 (6 bases). The CDR3 contains 15 residues. Germline CDR1 and CDR2: SGHVS and FNYEAQ. V lost 1 base and J 7 bases, leaving 11 bases between the germline ends. Based on the CDR3 plus reference TRBV7-6 and TRBJ1-6, the full variable domain is GAGVSQSPRYKVTKRGQDVALRCDPISGHVSLYWYRQALGQGPEFLTYFNYEAQQDKSGLPNDRFSAERPEGSISTLTIQRTEQRDSAMYRCASSLVGQGNSPLHFGNGTRLTVT.

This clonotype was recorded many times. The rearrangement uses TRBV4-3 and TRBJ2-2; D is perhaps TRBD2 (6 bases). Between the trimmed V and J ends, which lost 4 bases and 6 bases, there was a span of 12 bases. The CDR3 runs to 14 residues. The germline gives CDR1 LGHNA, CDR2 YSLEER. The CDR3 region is CASSLAERAGELFF. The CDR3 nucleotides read TGCGCCAGCAGCCTGGCCGAGCGGGCCGGGGAGCTGTTTTTT.

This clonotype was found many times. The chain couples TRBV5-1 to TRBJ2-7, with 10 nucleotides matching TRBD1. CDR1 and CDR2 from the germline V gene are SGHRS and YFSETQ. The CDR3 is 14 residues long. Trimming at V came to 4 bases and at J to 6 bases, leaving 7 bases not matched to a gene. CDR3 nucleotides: TGCGCCAGCAGCATGGGACAGGGGACCAGCGAGCAGTACTTC. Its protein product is CASSMGQGTSEQYF.

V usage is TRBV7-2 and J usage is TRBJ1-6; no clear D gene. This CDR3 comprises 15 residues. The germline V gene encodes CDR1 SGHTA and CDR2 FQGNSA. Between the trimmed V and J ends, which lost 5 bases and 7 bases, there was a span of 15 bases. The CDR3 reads CASSTNAGKNSPLHF. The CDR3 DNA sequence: TGTGCCAGCAGCACGAACGCCGGGAAGAATTCACCCCTCCACTTT. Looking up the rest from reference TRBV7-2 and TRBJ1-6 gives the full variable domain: GAGVSQSPSNKVTEKGKDVELRCDPISGHTALYWYRQSLGQGLEFLIYFQGNSAPDKSGLPSDRFSAERTGGSVSTLTIQRTQQEDSAVYLCASSTNAGKNSPLHFGNGTRLTVT.